The 5 T cell receptor beta chains given below trace back to one sample, sequenced in a study of blood T cell repertoires in COVID-19. Sequencing used immunoSEQ multiplex PCR; TCRdb keeps in-frame clones, though not all of them. The data hold roughly 180,000 clones, with approximately 80% observed a single time. The sequenced material came from PBMCs or T cells enriched from blood (not recorded which). The receptors here all came from a man aged 45-65 years who had recovered from COVID-19.

This chain joins TRBV19 and TRBJ2-5, with D possibly matching TRBD2 (5 bases). Germline V gene lookup returns CDR1 LNHDA and CDR2 SQIVND (reference sequence). This CDR3 is 15 amino acids long. The V end lost 1 base, the J end lost 2 bases, and 11 bases lay between the germline ends. CDR3 in amino acids: CASSIARADQETQYF. The CDR3 DNA sequence: TGTGCCAGTAGTATAGCGCGGGCCGATCAAGAGACCCAGTACTTC.

Only one count was recorded for this clone. In DNA, the CDR3 is TGTGCCAGCAGCTTAGCTACAGGGCCGAATGAGCAGTTCTTC. It is translated as CASSLATGPNEQFF. The gene calls are TRBV11-3 and TRBJ2-1, with D tentatively TRBD1 (6 bases). The CDR3 sequence is 14 residues long. Between the trimmed V and J ends, which lost 1 base and 7 bases, there was a span of 11 bases. In germline, CDR1 is SGHNT, CDR2 YENEEA.

V gene TRBV7-3 combines with J gene TRBJ2-1; 11 bases are shared with TRBD2. There are 16 residues in the CDR3. Trimming removed 6 bases from V and 9 bases from J; junction bases left unmatched: 13. Germline values: CDR1 SGHTA, CDR2 FQGTGA. The CDR3 DNA reads as TGTGCCAGCAGACAATTCCTAGCGGGGGGAATGAGTGAGCAGTTCTTC. Translation: CASRQFLAGGMSEQFF.

The rearrangement joins TRBV14 to TRBJ2-2; 10 bases are shared with TRBD1. CDR1 and CDR2 (germline): SGHDN, FVKESK. The junction had 5 bases not matched to a gene; V was cut back by 2 bases and J by 5 bases. The CDR3 loop spans 16 amino acids. This CDR3 is CASSQQTGGGTGELFF. CDR3 in DNA: TGTGCCAGCAGCCAACAGACAGGGGGCGGAACCGGGGAGCTGTTTTTT.

V and J are TRBV5-6 and TRBJ2-7; 9 bases fit TRBD2. Germline CDR1 SGHDT, CDR2 YYEEEE. With V trimmed by 0 bases and J by 3 bases, 10 bases remained unmatched. The CDR3 consists of 17 residues. Written as DNA, the CDR3 is TGTGCCAGCAGCTTGGCCGGGGCGTCTAGCGGGATCTACGAGCAGTACTTC. It is translated as CASSLAGASSGIYEQYF.